This T cell receptor (beta chain) was documented in a study of T cell responses to AZD1222 COVID-19 vaccine. Study-level findings and limits: Donors were chiefly white British, with a greater number of females, and clonal diversity was perhaps underestimated. Baseline serostatus was positive in only a handful of AZD1222 recipients. Regions left unmutated in variants are reportedly the target of nearly half of spike-specific TCRs. Rises in breadth and depth of Spike-specific TCRs came after two AZD1222 doses.

TCRdb keeps only in-frame clones here, not all; method: immunoSEQ multiplex PCR. The table has about 120,000 clones, roughly 92% seen once. This clone was detected only once. No antigen is known for it. J lost 4 bases, V lost 7 bases, and 12 bases had no gene match. Germline V lookup: CDR1 MNHEY, CDR2 SMNVEV (reference sequence). There are 15 residues in the CDR3. The chain recombines TRBV27 with TRBJ2-5; 7 nucleotides line up with TRBD2. The sequence was obtained from an adult in good health. Sequencing was performed on peripheral blood, taken on day 0 of AZD1222 vaccination. CDR3 amino acids: CASKVRDYPRETQYF. CDR3 bases: TGTGCCAGCAAAGTGCGGGACTACCCACGAGAGACCCAGTACTTC.